These 9 T cell receptor beta chains originate from one sample sequenced in a study of shared clonotypes between healthy human individuals. This table comes from immunoSEQ multiplex PCR, and its TCRdb copy is limited to in-frame clones, with some not included. The sample lists 600,000 to 700,000 clones; around four fifths were seen once. The sequencing input was memory CD4+ T cells sorted from blood. Noted subset: CD45RA-negative fraction. The receptor source for this set is a young woman in good health.

The chain links TRBV7-9 to TRBJ2-4; the D is unclear. V gave up 7 bases and J gave up 1 base, with 8 bases separating them. Germline assignment: CDR1 SEHNR and CDR2 FQNEAQ (reference sequence). CDR3 size: 13 residues. The CDR3 nucleotides read TGTGCCAGCATGTACTCCGCCAAAAACATTCAGTACTTC. This encodes CASMYSAKNIQYF.

This clone was seen a few times. The rearrangement uses TRBV5-1 and TRBJ2-7; D is possibly TRBD1 or TRBD2 (5 bases each). The CDR3 covers 14 residues. Germline CDR1 SGHRS, CDR2 YFSETQ. Trimming removed 6 bases at V and 5 bases at J, with 18 bases between. The DNA for the CDR3 is TGCGCCAGCAATGGTTTTAGGGGTAGCGACGAGCAGTACTTC. Its protein is CASNGFRGSDEQYF. The full variable domain, in which reference TRBV5-1 and TRBJ2-7 provide the parts outside the CDR3, is KAGVTQTPRYLIKTRGQQVTLSCSPISGHRSVSWYQQTPGQGLQFLFEYFSETQRNKGNFPGRFSGRQFSNSRSEMNVSTLELGDSALYLCASNGFRGSDEQYFGPGTRLTVT.

V is TRBV28 and J is TRBJ2-4; D uncertain. V gave up 5 bases and J gave up 3 bases, with 14 bases separating them. There are 15 residues in the CDR3. CDR1 is MDHEN, CDR2 SYDVKM, per germline. CDR3 nucleotides: TGTGCCAGCAGTCCCCCCGGAAGCAGCAAAAACATTCAGTACTTC. Its translation: CASSPPGSSKNIQYF. The variable domain in full, with the rest retrieved from reference TRBV28 and TRBJ2-4, is DVKVTQSSRYLVKRTGEKVFLECVQDMDHENMFWYRQDPGLGLRLIYFSYDVKMKEKGDIPEGYSVSREKKERFSLILESASTNQTSMYLCASSPPGSSKNIQYFGAGTRLSVL.

This clone came up once. The chain links TRBV28 to TRBJ1-1, with a tentative D call TRBD1 (5 bases). The CDR3 runs to 14 residues. The V and J ends lost 6 bases and 4 bases respectively, with 15 bases between them. From germline, CDR1 is MDHEN and CDR2 SYDVKM. The DNA of the CDR3 is TGTGCCAGCAGGCACCGGTGGGGGGGCACTGAAGCTTTCTTT. As protein: CASRHRWGGTEAFF.

Concerning this clone itself: Within the sample, other DNA sequences also encode this same CDR3. CDR3 sequence: CASSLASGITGELFF. CDR3 DNA: TGCGCCAGCAGCTTGGCTAGCGGTATCACCGGGGAGCTGTTTTTT. V gene TRBV5-1 combines with J gene TRBJ2-2, with TRBD2 identical over 7 bases. V shed 0 bases, J shed 4 bases, and the junction held 3 bases outside the gene matches. The germline gives CDR1 SGHRS, CDR2 YFSETQ. The CDR3 loop spans 15 amino acids.

The chain recombines TRBV18 with TRBJ2-1, with TRBD1 identical over 8 bases. V was pared by 3 bases and J by 10 bases, with 5 bases of the junction left unmatched. Germline V gene data show CDR1 as KGHSH and CDR2 as LQKENI. There are 13 residues in the CDR3. The CDR3 DNA reads TGTGCCAGCTCACCGGACAGGGTGGGCGAGCAGTTCTTC. The encoded protein is CASSPDRVGEQFF.

The chain's CDR3 is CASSWETAGHEQYF. As DNA, the CDR3 is TGCGCCAGCAGCTGGGAAACAGCGGGGCACGAGCAGTACTTC. The chain couples TRBV5-1 to TRBJ2-7, with 7 bases matching TRBD2. After removal of 3 bases from V and 5 bases from J, the junction contained 8 bases not matched to a gene. The CDR3 is made up of 14 amino acids. CDR1 SGHRS and CDR2 YFSETQ come from the germline V gene.

This chain links TRBV4-1 with TRBJ2-7; the match to TRBD2 covers 13 bases. Germline-derived CDR1 and CDR2 are MGHRA and YSYEKL. The CDR3 covers 17 residues. With 3 bases clipped from V and 5 bases from J, the junction kept 10 bases outside the gene matches. For the CDR3, the DNA is TGCGCCAGCAGCCAGATTGGACCGGGACTAGCGGGACACGAGCAGTACTTC. Its translation: CASSQIGPGLAGHEQYF.

This chain joins TRBV10-3 and TRBJ2-7; no definite D call. The V end was cut by 7 bases, the J end by 3 bases, with 7 bases between. The CDR3 sequence is 11 residues long. Germline V gene sequence: CDR1 ENHRY, CDR2 SYGVKD. The CDR3 DNA reads as TGTGCCATCAATGGCGGCTACGAGCAGTACTTC. This gives the protein CAINGGYEQYF.